The 5 T cell receptor beta chains presented below share a single source sample, sequenced in a study of blood T cell repertoires in COVID-19. Only in-frame clones appear in the TCRdb table, and some are missing; sequencing was by immunoSEQ multiplex PCR. Of more than 100,000 clones detected, about 81% appear once; the ten largest clones hold 2% to 2.5%. What was sequenced was PBMCs or T cells enriched from blood (not recorded which). Receptors originate from a man aged 40-55 years with acute COVID-19.

V is TRBV27 and J is TRBJ2-3, with TRBD1 matching over 8 bases. The CDR3 contains 14 residues. With V trimmed by 0 bases and J by 8 bases, 4 bases remained unmatched. Germline loops: CDR1 MNHEY, CDR2 SMNVEV (reference sequence). The DNA of the CDR3 is TGTGCCAGCAGTTTATCGACAGGGGCGGGTACGCAGTATTTT. It translates to CASSLSTGAGTQYF.

The chain recombines TRBV5-6 with TRBJ1-3; D may be TRBD1 (5 bases). Per germline, CDR1 SGHDT and CDR2 YYEEEE. This CDR3 has 18 amino acids. Trimming cost V 0 bases and J 3 bases, with 19 bases left between them. CDR3 amino acids: CASSLAMTGGIHGNTIYF. The CDR3 region has the DNA TGTGCCAGCAGCTTGGCGATGACCGGGGGAATACATGGAAACACCATATATTTT.

The chain recombines TRBV7-9 with TRBJ2-7; TRBD1 matches at 12 bases. Germline V gives CDR1 SEHNR, CDR2 FQNEAQ (reference sequence). The CDR3 length is 15 residues. Trimming took 4 bases from V and 5 from J; bases not matched to a gene: 6. The CDR3, as DNA: TGTGCCAGCAGCTCCCCCGGGACAGGGGGCCACGAGCAGTACTTC. Translated: CASSSPGTGGHEQYF.

The V gene is TRBV28, the J gene TRBJ2-3; the match to TRBD2 covers 9 bases. CDR1 and CDR2 from the germline V gene are MDHEN and SYDVKM. The CDR3 is 15 residues long. V lost 3 bases, J lost 5 bases, and 6 bases stayed unmatched. The CDR3: CASSFLAGQEDTQYF. DNA for the CDR3: TGTGCCAGCAGTTTTCTAGCGGGGCAGGAAGATACGCAGTATTTT.

The rearrangement joins TRBV18 to TRBJ2-7; D is perhaps TRBD1 (6 bases). This CDR3 is 12 amino acids long. CDR1 KGHSH and CDR2 LQKENI come from the germline V gene. V was clipped by 2 bases and J by 4 bases, with 6 bases between them. The CDR3 sequence is CASSPGQYEQYF. DNA for the CDR3: TGTGCCAGCTCACCAGGACAGTACGAGCAGTACTTC.